This T cell receptor (beta chain) derives from a study of T-cell memory formation after mild COVID-19. The CDR3 covers 16 residues. The V gene lost 2 bases and the J gene lost 2 bases, with 14 bases spanning the gap. Germline V lookup: CDR1 SGDLS, CDR2 YYNGEE. This clonotype was picked up a small number of times. Its target is unknown. TCRdb analysed the 5' RACE reads with MiXCR anew, one entry per CDR3 protein. The data contain some 290,000 distinct CDR3 sequences, around 15% of them singletons. General study results and limits: Clones that shrank (day 15 to 85) were balanced CD4/CD8, whereas later expanders leaned CD4+.

Material for sequencing was PBMCs or a T cell subset sorted from them (not recorded which). The chain is built from TRBV9 and TRBJ2-4, with a weak D call TRBD1 (6 bases). The sequence was collected from a man younger than 35 who had mild COVID-19 (a few samples of this study predate the infection). Cell type and time point are not known. In DNA form, the CDR3 reads TGTGCCAGCAGCGTGGGGGCCAGCTCACCCAAAAACATTCAGTACTTC. Its protein product is CASSVGASSPKNIQYF.